A selection of T cell receptor beta chains follows, all from one sample in a study of blood T cell repertoires in COVID-19. Clones were sequenced by immunoSEQ multiplex PCR, and TCRdb holds only the in-frame ones, with some missing. The sample holds under 300,000 clones; 82% are singletons and the top ten take 4.5% to 5%. The sequencing input was peripheral blood. These receptors all stem from an elderly woman with active or convalescent COVID-19. CDR3s include the opening cysteine and the closing phenylalanine or tryptophan. The D gene is left open where the match is weak. A clone size is listed for some rows: how often the clone was seen (once, few, many), or a class if it is expanded.

v_gene: TRBV5-4
abundance: NA
j_gene: TRBJ1-2
d_gene: TRBD1
CDR3aa: CASREQGAQYGYTF
CDR3nt: TGTGCCAGCCGAGAGCAGGGGGCGCAGTATGGCTACACCTTC

v_gene: TRBV7-6
abundance: NA
j_gene: TRBJ1-5
d_gene: TRBD1
CDR3aa: CASSLQGGNQPQHF
CDR3nt: TGTGCCAGCAGCTTACAGGGGGGCAATCAGCCCCAGCATTTT

v_gene: TRBV18
abundance: NA
j_gene: TRBJ2-2
d_gene: TRBD1
CDR3aa: CASSRGQGVTGELFF
CDR3nt: TGTGCCAGCTCACGCGGACAGGGGGTAACCGGGGAGCTGTTTTTT

v_gene: TRBV6-5
abundance: NA
j_gene: TRBJ1-2
d_gene: NA
CDR3aa: CASVSRQGTYGYTF
CDR3nt: TGTGCCAGCGTCAGCCGGCAGGGGACCTATGGCTACACCTTC

v_gene: TRBV5-1
abundance: NA
j_gene: TRBJ2-5
d_gene: NA
CDR3aa: CASSYDRETQYF
CDR3nt: TGCGCCAGCAGCTACGACAGGGAGACCCAGTACTTC

v_gene: TRBV27
abundance: NA
j_gene: TRBJ2-1
d_gene: TRBD2
CDR3aa: CASGRSGVYFEQFF
CDR3nt: TGTGCCAGCGGACGTAGCGGGGTATATTTTGAGCAGTTCTTC

v_gene: TRBV9
abundance: few
j_gene: TRBJ1-2
d_gene: NA
CDR3aa: CASSAGGTYGYTF
CDR3nt: TGTGCCAGCAGCGCCGGGGGGACCTATGGCTACACCTTC

v_gene: TRBV5-1
abundance: NA
j_gene: TRBJ1-2
d_gene: NA
CDR3aa: CASSLDAGFVDGYTF
CDR3nt: TGCGCCAGCAGCTTGGATGCCGGGTTCGTTGATGGCTACACCTTC

v_gene: TRBV18
abundance: NA
j_gene: TRBJ2-1
d_gene: NA
CDR3aa: CASSPDTAGSNEQFF
CDR3nt: TGTGCCAGCTCACCGGATACGGCGGGGAGCAATGAGCAGTTCTTC

v_gene: TRBV24-1
abundance: once
j_gene: TRBJ2-7
d_gene: TRBD2
CDR3aa: CATSEASGGAGEQYF
CDR3nt: TGTGCCACCAGTGAAGCTAGCGGGGGGGCCGGTGAGCAGTACTTC

v_gene: TRBV3-1/TRBV3-2
abundance: NA
j_gene: TRBJ2-1
d_gene: TRBD2
CDR3aa: CASSQITGLAETSRIGEQFF
CDR3nt: TGTGCCAGCAGCCAAATAACGGGACTAGCGGAGACGTCTCGAATTGGTGAGCAGTTCTTC

v_gene: TRBV10-3
abundance: NA
j_gene: TRBJ1-3
d_gene: TRBD1
CDR3aa: CAISESTGVNTIYF
CDR3nt: TGTGCCATCAGTGAGTCGACAGGGGTCAACACCATATATTTT

v_gene: TRBV4-2
abundance: NA
j_gene: TRBJ1-1
d_gene: NA
CDR3aa: CASSQDGGSNTEAFF
CDR3nt: TGTGCCAGCAGCCAAGATGGGGGCTCGAACACTGAAGCTTTCTTT

v_gene: TRBV28
abundance: NA
j_gene: TRBJ1-4
d_gene: TRBD1
CDR3aa: CASSVPGQGEVKLFF
CDR3nt: TGTGCCAGCAGTGTCCCGGGACAGGGGGAAGTAAAACTGTTTTTT

v_gene: TRBV4-1
abundance: NA
j_gene: TRBJ2-2
d_gene: TRBD2
CDR3aa: CASSQELAGLRELFF
CDR3nt: TGCGCCAGCAGCCAAGAACTAGCGGGACTCCGGGAGCTGTTTTTT

v_gene: TRBV18
abundance: NA
j_gene: TRBJ2-1
d_gene: TRBD1
CDR3aa: CASSLLGQSNEQFF
CDR3nt: TGTGCCAGCTCACTGCTGGGACAGTCCAATGAGCAGTTCTTC

v_gene: TRBV19
abundance: NA
j_gene: TRBJ2-5
d_gene: NA
CDR3aa: CASSERETQYF
CDR3nt: TGTGCCAGTAGTGAGAGAGAGACCCAGTACTTC

v_gene: TRBV28
abundance: NA
j_gene: TRBJ1-1
d_gene: NA
CDR3aa: CASRGAMNTEAFF
CDR3nt: TGTGCCAGCCGCGGGGCGATGAACACTGAAGCTTTCTTT

v_gene: TRBV19
abundance: NA
j_gene: TRBJ1-1
d_gene: TRBD1
CDR3aa: CASSTLTGGGRNTEAFF
CDR3nt: TGTGCCAGTAGTACTCTGACAGGGGGTGGAAGGAACACTGAAGCTTTCTTT